The next 22 T cell receptor beta chains were all read from a single sample in a study of T-cell reconstitution after alpha-beta-depleted transplantation in children. Unique molecular identifiers were built into the TCRbeta library. TCRdb ran MiXCR on the PCR reads and lists one entry per CDR3 protein. The sample consists of about 200,000 distinct CDR3 sequences, around 7.7% of them appearing once. Sequenced here: PBMCs, mostly from graft donor cells, sampled 360 days after TCRalphabeta/CD19-depleted stem cell transplant. These receptors originate from a male patient between 2 and 10 years old who had a stem cell transplant for acute myeloid leukemia, so the T cells may come from the graft donor.

The V gene is TRBV20-1, the J gene TRBJ1-4; the match to TRBD1 covers 9 bases. The length of the CDR3 is 15 residues. The junction had 4 bases not matched to a gene; V was cut back by 0 bases and J by 5 bases. Per the germline V gene, CDR1 is DFQATT and CDR2 is SNEGSKA (reference sequence). The CDR3 protein is CSARDPGTGNEKLFF. The CDR3 DNA is TGCAGTGCTAGAGATCCGGGGACAGGGAATGAAAAACTGTTTTTT.

This clonotype was observed a few times. The chain employs TRBV5-5 and TRBJ2-7; possibly TRBD2 for D (6 bases). This CDR3 contains 14 residues. V was pared by 0 bases and J by 5 bases, with 12 bases between. Looked up from germline, CDR1 is SGHKS and CDR2 is YYEKEE (reference sequence). CDR3 nucleotides: TGTGCCAGCAGCTTGGATGCGACTAGGGACGAGCAGTACTTC. Protein sequence: CASSLDATRDEQYF.

The chain recombines TRBV2 with TRBJ2-7; unclear D gene. The CDR3 is 11 residues long. Trimming removed 4 bases from V and 4 bases from J, with 5 bases in between. The germline CDR1 and CDR2 sequences are SNHLY and FYNNEI. Written as DNA, the CDR3 is TGTGCCAGCAGTGTGGGTTACGAGCAGTACTTC. It codes for CASSVGYEQYF. Together with reference TRBV2 and TRBJ2-7, the CDR3 gives the full variable domain: EPEVTQTPSHQVTQMGQEVILRCVPISNHLYFYWYRQILGQKVEFLVSFYNNEISEKSEIFDDQFSVERPDGSNFTLKIRSTKLEDSAMYFCASSVGYEQYFGPGTRLTVT.

This clonotype has ten or more counts. The V call is TRBV7-2, the J call TRBJ2-4, with D uncertain. The ends were cut back, 3 bases at V and 6 bases at J, with 6 bases in the middle. Per the germline V gene, CDR1 is SGHTA and CDR2 is FQGNSA. This CDR3 comprises 12 residues. CDR3 loop: CASSFGRNIQYF. CDR3 bases: TGTGCCAGCAGCTTCGGACGAAACATTCAGTACTTC.

This clonotype appeared many times. The DNA for the CDR3 is TGTGCCAGCAGCTACCAGCTGAACACCGGGGAGCTGTTTTTT. Protein: CASSYQLNTGELFF. This chain links TRBV5-6 with TRBJ2-2, with unresolved D. CDR3 length: 14 residues. Germline CDR1 reads SGHDT; CDR2 reads YYEEEE. V was shortened by 3 bases and J by 1 base, with 7 bases between the two germline ends.

This clonotype has just a few counts. V usage is TRBV10-3 and J usage is TRBJ2-4, with D possibly TRBD1 on 6 matching bases. Between the trimmed V and J ends, which lost 0 bases and 8 bases, there was a span of 11 bases. The germline gives CDR1 ENHRY, CDR2 SYGVKD. This CDR3 region has 14 residues. The CDR3 loop reads CAISESTGRDIQYF. In DNA, the CDR3 is TGTGCCATCAGTGAGTCTACAGGGAGAGACATTCAGTACTTC.

In its sample, this clonotype was seen a few times. This chain connects TRBV15 to TRBJ1-2, with D maybe TRBD1 (6 bases). The CDR3 extends over 13 amino acids. Trimming removed 1 base from V and 7 bases from J, with 10 bases in between. Germline V gene data show CDR1 as LNHNV and CDR2 as YYDKDF (reference sequence). CDR3 nucleotides: TGTGCCACCAGCAGAGGTACAGGGAGTGGCTACACCTTC. Protein product: CATSRGTGSGYTF.

This clonotype was found a few times. The V and J genes are TRBV20-1 and TRBJ1-2; the match to TRBD1 covers 8 bases. Germline V CDR1 and CDR2: DFQATT, SNEGSKA (reference sequence). CDR3 size: 15 residues. With 1 base clipped from V and 8 bases from J, the junction kept 12 bases outside the gene matches. CDR3 DNA sequence: TGCAGTGCTAGAGGGACAGGGCCTAATTATACCGGCTACACCTTC. This translates into CSARGTGPNYTGYTF.

There are a few counts of this clonotype. This chain links TRBV12-3 or TRBV12-4 with TRBJ1-2; a possible D gene is TRBD1 (5 bases). V was clipped by 8 bases and J by 8 bases, with 15 bases between them. The CDR3 is made up of 12 amino acids. The CDR3 DNA reads as TGTGCCAGCGCTTCCGGGACGTTCGGCTACACCTTC. This codes for CASASGTFGYTF.

The V call is TRBV12-3 or TRBV12-4, the J call TRBJ1-5; D is ambiguous. Trimming removed 4 bases at V and 1 base at J, with 8 bases between. The CDR3 loop spans 14 amino acids. The DNA for the CDR3 is TGTGCCAGCAGTTCCAAGGTGAGCAATCAGCCCCAGCATTTT. As protein: CASSSKVSNQPQHF.

The J gene is TRBJ1-1, the V gene TRBV11-2; D uncertain. Looked up from germline, CDR1 is SGHAT and CDR2 is FQNNGV. The CDR3 spans 13 residues. Trimming took 0 bases from V and 9 from J, leaving 11 bases between them. The CDR3 protein is CASSLDPTAKAFF. For the CDR3, the DNA is TGTGCCAGCAGCTTAGATCCCACAGCCAAAGCTTTCTTT.

This clonotype was picked up many times. The V and J genes are TRBV5-4 and TRBJ2-1; D uncertain. This CDR3 is 13 amino acids long. Trimming took 0 bases from V and 4 from J, leaving 5 bases between them. Germline V lookup: CDR1 SGHNT, CDR2 YYREEE (reference sequence). CDR3 DNA: TGTGCCAGCAGCTTGGCCCAATACAATGAGCAGTTCTTC. Protein sequence: CASSLAQYNEQFF. Looking up the rest from reference TRBV5-4 and TRBJ2-1 gives the full variable domain: ETGVTQSPTHLIKTRGQQVTLRCSSQSGHNTVSWYQQALGQGPQFIFQYYREEENGRGNFPPRFSGLQFPNYSSELNVNALELDDSALYLCASSLAQYNEQFFGPGTRLTVL.

In its sample, this clonotype was seen many times. V and J are TRBV18 and TRBJ2-1; 7 bases are a match to TRBD2. CDR1 and CDR2 from the germline V gene are KGHSH and LQKENI. Losses at the gene ends were 6 bases for V and 5 bases for J; bases not matched to a gene: 4. This CDR3 spans 13 amino acids. Here the CDR3 DNA reads TGTGCCAGCTCCCCGGGACTACACAATGAGCAGTTCTTC. Amino acid sequence: CASSPGLHNEQFF.

Concerning this clonotype itself: This CDR3 fails to terminate in the conserved phenylalanine or tryptophan, so it likely reflects a read error. The chain is built from TRBV6-1 and TRBJ2-7, with no clear D. The length of the CDR3 is 15 residues. The V gene's germline CDR1 is MNHNS and CDR2 SASEGT. V was pared by 6 bases and J by 0 bases, with 15 bases between. The DNA for the CDR3 is TGTGCCAGCAGACCTAGGGATCGCGTCTCCTACGAGCAGTACTAC. It codes for CASRPRDRVSYEQYY.

This clonotype was counted a few times. This rearrangement joins TRBV15 to TRBJ2-2; D not resolved. V dropped 4 bases and J dropped 1 base, with 7 bases sitting between them. In germline, CDR1 is LNHNV, CDR2 YYDKDF (reference sequence). The CDR3 length is 14 residues. The CDR3 DNA reads as TGTGCCACCAGCATTGGCAAGAACACCGGGGAGCTGTTTTTT. It specifies CATSIGKNTGELFF. The full variable domain, in which reference TRBV15 and TRBJ2-2 provide the parts outside the CDR3, is DAMVIQNPRYQVTQFGKPVTLSCSQTLNHNVMYWYQQKSSQAPKLLFHYYDKDFNNEADTPDNFQSRRPNTSFCFLDIRSPGLGDTAMYLCATSIGKNTGELFFGEGSRLTVL.

There are many counts of this clonotype. V usage is TRBV7-3 and J usage is TRBJ2-5, with 7 bases identical to TRBD1. This CDR3 has 13 residues. The J segment lost 3 bases and the V segment lost 5 bases, leaving 3 bases of the junction unmatched. Germline V CDR1 and CDR2: SGHTA, FQGTGA. This CDR3 is CASSVDREETQYF. CDR3 coding DNA: TGTGCCAGCAGCGTAGACAGGGAAGAGACCCAGTACTTC.

This clonotype occurred a few times. The J gene is TRBJ2-1, the V gene TRBV6-1; D is tentatively TRBD1 or TRBD2 (7 bases each). The ends were cut back, 6 bases at V and 5 bases at J, with 20 bases in the middle. Germline V gives CDR1 MNHNS, CDR2 SASEGT. The CDR3 length is 16 residues. The CDR3 reads CASSLYTGGQNNEQFF. The CDR3 bases are TGTGCCAGCAGCCTTTATACGGGGGGACAGAACAATGAGCAGTTCTTC.

This clonotype was observed a few times. This chain connects TRBV11-2 to TRBJ2-5, with D uncertain. Germline loops: CDR1 SGHAT, CDR2 FQNNGV. Trimming pared 5 bases from V and 5 bases from J, leaving 12 bases between. The CDR3 has 13 residues. CDR3 bases: TGTGCCAGCAGCCCAACTTACTGGGAGACCCAGTACTTC. Its translation: CASSPTYWETQYF.

This clonotype was seen more than once but under ten times. The rearrangement joins TRBV7-9 to TRBJ2-3; 9 bases are shared with TRBD1. This CDR3 has 17 residues. V dropped 2 bases and J dropped 2; count of bases not matched to a gene: 8. In germline, CDR1 is SEHNR, CDR2 FQNEAQ (reference sequence). The CDR3 here is CASSLYGQGPHTDTQYF. The DNA for the CDR3 is TGTGCCAGCAGCTTATATGGACAGGGGCCCCACACAGATACGCAGTATTTT. The entire variable domain, with the rest obtained from reference TRBV7-9 and TRBJ2-3, is as follows: DTGVSQNPRHKITKRGQNVTFRCDPISEHNRLYWYRQTLGQGPEFLTYFQNEAQLEKSRLLSDRFSAERPKGSFSTLEIQRTEQGDSAMYLCASSLYGQGPHTDTQYFGPGTRLTVL.

This clonotype has just a few counts. The chain uses TRBV11-2 and TRBJ2-7; tentatively, D is TRBD2 (5 bases). Germline V gene lookup returns CDR1 SGHAT and CDR2 FQNNGV. The CDR3 consists of 14 residues. V was cut by 4 bases and J by 4 bases, with 14 bases left in between. Here the CDR3 reads CASSYLGSFYEQYF. The CDR3 DNA reads as TGTGCCAGCAGCTACCTTGGGAGTTTTTACGAGCAGTACTTC.

This clonotype has a handful of counts. The DNA of the CDR3 is TGCGCCAGCAGTTACCGGACAGGGGGGTACATTCAGTACTTC. Translating it yields CASSYRTGGYIQYF. The chain recombines TRBV5-1 with TRBJ2-4; 10 bases align to TRBD1. After removal of 5 bases from V and 8 bases from J, the junction contained 7 bases not matched to a gene. Germline loops: CDR1 SGHRS, CDR2 YFSETQ. The CDR3 contains 14 residues.

There are many counts of this clonotype. This chain connects TRBV12-3 or TRBV12-4 to TRBJ2-1, with 9 nucleotides matching TRBD1. V lost 2 bases, J lost 6 bases, and 8 bases stayed unmatched. The length of the CDR3 is 16 residues. This chain's CDR3 is CASSLPGGQGGNEQFF. In nucleotides, the CDR3 is TGTGCCAGCAGTTTACCAGGGGGACAGGGAGGCAATGAGCAGTTCTTC.